This TCR beta chain was observed in a study of neurological immune-mediated disorders. Points from the study as a whole: Private repertoires in all groups were suggested by the finding that expanded clones across subjects shared no CDR3 amino acid sequences.

The time point: longitudinal time-point 3. Unsorted libraries were prepared from 2 million PBMCs that had been stored at -80 C. In germline, CDR1 is MGHRA, CDR2 YSYEKL. The CDR3 sequence is 15 residues long. After removal of 0 bases from V and 6 bases from J, the junction contained 4 bases not matched to a gene. MiXCR was run by TCRdb on the 5' RACE reads, yielding one entry per CDR3 protein. The sample has 93,000 or so distinct CDR3 sequences; roughly a tenth are singletons. The table lists this clonotype with many counts. The antigen is unknown. This chain links TRBV4-1 with TRBJ2-7, with 11 bases matching TRBD1. Sequenced input: PBMCs. This TCR was recovered from a female donor with HTLV-1-associated myelopathy (HAM/TSP). The CDR3 protein is CASSQETGTGGEQYF. The CDR3 DNA reads as TGCGCCAGCAGCCAAGAAACCGGGACAGGGGGCGAGCAGTACTTC.